This T cell receptor (beta chain) was captured by sequencing in a study of cytomegalovirus exposure and HLA in healthy donors. This clone was counted a single time. Amplification used 60 Vbeta primers and 13 Jbeta primers. TCRdb's table, derived via immunoSEQ multiplex PCR, lists solely in-frame clones and lacks some. The sample carries around 150,000 clones, around 79% recorded once. Germline CDR1 KGHSH, CDR2 LQKENI. The CDR3 is 18 amino acids. V shed 1 base and J shed 0 bases, with 18 bases lying between them. Sequenced sample: PBMCs. The source of this sequence is a woman aged 25 to 45 in good health and CMV-seronegative. The V call is TRBV18, the J call TRBJ1-1; D remains ambiguous. In DNA, the CDR3 is TGTGCCAGCTCACCACTAAATCCAACTGGGCGCATGAACACTGAAGCTTTCTTT. It is translated as CASSPLNPTGRMNTEAFF. Drawing the rest from reference TRBV18 and TRBJ1-1, the complete variable domain is NAGVMQNPRHLVRRRGQEARLRCSPMKGHSHVYWYRQLPEEGLKFMVYLQKENIIDESGMPKERFSAEFPKEGPSILRIQQVVRGDSAAYFCASSPLNPTGRMNTEAFFGQGTRLTVV.